This note documents a single T cell receptor (beta chain) sequence. Its antigen is unidentified. From germline, CDR1 is MGHDK and CDR2 SYGVNS. The CDR3 length is 15 residues. V was shortened by 4 bases and J by 0 bases, with 10 bases between the two germline ends. This sample stems from a study of cytomegalovirus exposure and HLA in healthy donors. Points from the study as a whole: The study designated roughly 150 TCR beta chains cytomegalovirus-associated. What a later analysis showed was that several of the most significant clusters appeared linked to common viral pathogens.

The primer mix had 60 Vbeta and 13 Jbeta primers. Sequencing was performed with immunoSEQ multiplex PCR; in TCRdb, only in-frame clones are kept and a portion is missing. The sample has 150,000 to 200,000 clones; under 85% are singletons. The clonotype originates from a woman aged 25-40 years in good health and CMV-seronegative. This rearrangement joins TRBV25-1 to TRBJ1-3; no clear D gene. Sequenced sample: PBMCs. DNA for the CDR3: TGTGCCAGCAGTGGACTGACCATCTCTGGAAACACCATATATTTT. Protein sequence: CASSGLTISGNTIYF.